Below, 29 T cell receptor beta chains from the same sample are listed, as sequenced in a study of OX40 agonist ivuxolimab in advanced cancers. The data were produced by immunoSEQ multiplex PCR, yet TCRdb's version contains in-frame clones alone and is incomplete. The sample carries tens of thousands of clones, roughly 90% recorded once. The starting material was CD4+ or CD8+ T cells sorted from blood, obtained in a trial of the OX40 agonist ivuxolimab. The origin of the receptors is an adult with an advanced solid tumor such as melanoma, head and neck, liver or kidney cancer.

The V and J genes are TRBV6-5 and TRBJ2-2, with D maybe TRBD1 (6 bases). Germline V lookup: CDR1 MNHEY, CDR2 SVGAGI. Between the trimmed V and J ends, which lost 2 bases and 6 bases, there was a span of 16 bases. There are 16 residues in the CDR3. CDR3 nucleotide sequence: TGTGCCAGCAGTTACGGGGGCTTCGGAACCGCCGGGGAGCTGTTTTTT. Protein: CASSYGGFGTAGELFF.

This chain uses TRBV27 with TRBJ1-1; D ambiguous. V lost 2 bases to trimming and J lost 1 base, with 8 bases between them. Germline CDR1 reads MNHEY; CDR2 reads SMNVEV (reference sequence). CDR3 length: 14 residues. This CDR3 is CASSLSQPNTEAFF. DNA of the CDR3: TGTGCCAGCAGTTTAAGTCAGCCGAACACTGAAGCTTTCTTT.

This clone was seen a single time. The V gene is TRBV5-4, the J gene TRBJ2-4, with 10 bases identical to TRBD2. V shed 4 bases and J 6 bases; nucleotides not matched to a gene: 4. This CDR3 region has 14 residues. In germline, CDR1 is SGHNT, CDR2 YYREEE (reference sequence). The CDR3 nucleotides are TGTGCCAGCAGCGACCGGACTAGCGGAAACATTCAGTACTTC. Amino acid sequence: CASSDRTSGNIQYF.

The chain uses TRBV2 and TRBJ2-1; D might be TRBD1 (6 bases). The germline V gene encodes CDR1 SNHLY and CDR2 FYNNEI. This CDR3 is 14 amino acids long. Trimming cost V 2 bases and J 4 bases, with 9 bases left between them. The DNA of the CDR3 is TGTGCCAGCAGTGAACAGGGGATGTACAATGAGCAGTTCTTC. This translates into CASSEQGMYNEQFF.

The chain links TRBV28 to TRBJ1-5; unclear D gene. Trimming removed 4 bases at V and 6 bases at J, with 10 bases between. Germline CDR1 and CDR2: MDHEN and SYDVKM. The CDR3 totals 13 residues. CDR3 in DNA: TGTGCCAGCAGTTCGCACAGTTTTCAGCCCCAGCATTTT. This gives the protein CASSSHSFQPQHF.

V is TRBV5-4 and J is TRBJ2-5, with D unclear. The CDR3 loop spans 13 amino acids. Between the trimmed V and J ends, which lost 0 bases and 4 bases, there was a span of 7 bases. Germline assignment: CDR1 SGHNT and CDR2 YYREEE (reference sequence). In DNA, the CDR3 is TGTGCCAGCAGCTTGGGTCTGGGAGAGACCCAGTACTTC. It specifies CASSLGLGETQYF.

The chain carries TRBV5-5 and TRBJ2-7; 8 bases map to TRBD2. Germline loops: CDR1 SGHKS, CDR2 YYEKEE (reference sequence). The CDR3 spans 14 residues. The trim removed 5 bases at V and 2 bases at J, leaving 6 bases unmatched. The DNA for the CDR3 is TGTGCCAGCAGGTCGGGACTAGTTACCTACGAGCAGTACTTC. Translation: CASRSGLVTYEQYF.

The chain recombines TRBV5-1 with TRBJ1-5, with D unresolved. Per germline, CDR1 SGHRS and CDR2 YFSETQ. V gave up 0 bases and J gave up 0 bases, with 1 base separating them. This CDR3 region has 13 residues. In DNA, the CDR3 is TGCGCCAGCAGCTTGGATAGCAATCAGCCCCAGCATTTT. It encodes CASSLDSNQPQHF.

The genes are TRBV6-5 and TRBJ2-5; 9 nucleotides align to TRBD1. Trimming at V came to 6 bases and at J to 5 bases, leaving 10 bases not matched to a gene. This CDR3 spans 15 amino acids. Germline loops: CDR1 MNHEY, CDR2 SVGAGI. This CDR3 is CASRPGDRVRETQYF. CDR3 coding DNA: TGTGCCAGCAGACCTGGGGACAGGGTCCGCGAGACCCAGTACTTC.

The rearrangement joins TRBV7-3 to TRBJ2-5, with 12 bases lining up with TRBD1. Germline trimming cut 1 base from V and 5 bases from J; bases unmatched to any gene: 11. Germline V gene sequence: CDR1 SGHTA, CDR2 FQGTGA. The CDR3 extends over 18 amino acids. CDR3 nucleotides: TGTGCCAGCAGCTTAAATCCTCTAGGGACAGGGGGCTTGGAGACCCAGTACTTC. Residues: CASSLNPLGTGGLETQYF.

V is TRBV10-3 and J is TRBJ2-7, with TRBD2 as a possible D gene (6 bases). The V gene's germline CDR1 is ENHRY and CDR2 SYGVKD. The CDR3 is made up of 13 amino acids. The V and J ends lost 4 bases and 3 bases respectively, with 10 bases between them. Here the CDR3 DNA reads TGTGCCATCAGTGGGGGACTGAACTACGAGCAGTACTTC. This sequence encodes CAISGGLNYEQYF.

The chain couples TRBV28 to TRBJ2-1; 8 nucleotides match TRBD1. The germline V gene encodes CDR1 MDHEN and CDR2 SYDVKM. V lost 6 bases to trimming and J lost 1 base; unmatched junction nucleotides: 5. This CDR3 is 15 amino acids long. CDR3 nucleotides: TGTGCCAGCAGCCCAGGGGGCGGATCCTACAATGAGCAGTTCTTC. Protein product: CASSPGGGSYNEQFF.

The chain has TRBV19 and TRBJ2-5; D might be TRBD2 (5 bases). CDR1 and CDR2 (germline): LNHDA, SQIVND (reference sequence). This CDR3 spans 14 amino acids. V was pared by 5 bases and J by 7 bases, with 17 bases between. The CDR3 loop reads CASSRTSSWGTQYF. DNA for the CDR3: TGTGCCAGTAGTCGGACTTCTTCGTGGGGGACCCAGTACTTC.

The genes are TRBV6-6 and TRBJ2-7; perhaps TRBD1 as D (6 bases). The V and J ends lost 5 bases and 0 bases respectively, with 17 bases between them. Germline loops: CDR1 MNHNY, CDR2 SVGAGI (reference sequence). CDR3 length: 16 amino acids. This CDR3 reads CASSPPGHESSYEQYF. CDR3 nucleotide sequence: TGTGCCAGCAGTCCCCCGGGACATGAGAGCTCCTACGAGCAGTACTTC.

The V and J genes are TRBV5-1 and TRBJ2-6, with TRBD1 as a possible D gene (5 bases). CDR3 size: 18 residues. Germline V CDR1 and CDR2: SGHRS, YFSETQ. V lost 1 base to trimming and J lost 0 bases, with 14 bases between them. CDR3 loop: CASSLQGSTSSGANVLTF. Here the CDR3 DNA reads TGCGCCAGCAGCTTGCAGGGTAGCACAAGCTCTGGGGCCAACGTCCTGACTTTC.

J is TRBJ1-5 and V is TRBV7-8; 9 nucleotides align to TRBD1. From germline, CDR1 is SGHVS and CDR2 FQNEAQ. The V segment lost 0 bases and the J segment 6 bases; nucleotides outside the gene matches: 3. This CDR3 has 15 amino acids. The CDR3 loop reads CASSLAGQGSQPQHF. CDR3 DNA: TGTGCCAGCAGCTTAGCCGGACAGGGGAGTCAGCCCCAGCATTTT.

The chain links TRBV11-3 to TRBJ1-1, with no clear D. There are 15 residues in the CDR3. The germline gives CDR1 SGHNT, CDR2 YENEEA. V shed 5 bases and J shed 1 base, with 14 bases lying between them. The CDR3 nucleotides are TGTGCCAGCAGCCCCCGATTGGAATGGAACACTGAAGCTTTCTTT. This codes for CASSPRLEWNTEAFF.

This clone has a single count. The chain combines TRBV4-1 with TRBJ1-4; D not resolved. The V gene's germline CDR1 is MGHRA and CDR2 YSYEKL. Trimming took 1 base from V and 4 from J, leaving 10 bases between them. CDR3 length equals 15 residues. CDR3 region: CASSQGPGFNEKLFF. CDR3 nucleotides: TGCGCCAGCAGCCAAGGACCTGGATTTAATGAAAAACTGTTTTTT.

The chain combines TRBV10-3 with TRBJ2-5; TRBD2 is a possible D gene (6 bases). This CDR3 contains 13 residues. The germline CDR1 and CDR2 sequences are ENHRY and SYGVKD. V was pared by 4 bases and J by 7 bases, with 13 bases between. CDR3 bases: TGTGCCATCAGTGCCCTTCCCGGGGGGACCCAGTACTTC. Its translation: CAISALPGGTQYF.

This chain joins TRBV9 and TRBJ2-7; D is ambiguous. The end of the DNA fits TRBJ2-5 better, so the J call may be wrong. CDR1 is SGDLS and CDR2 is YYNGEE in the germline V gene. The CDR3 loop spans 14 amino acids. The CDR3 loop reads CASSVGTDIETQYF. The CDR3, as DNA: TGTGCCAGCAGCGTTGGCACTGATATCGAGACCCAGTACTTC.

This chain uses TRBV29-1 with TRBJ1-3; the D is unclear. V dropped 2 bases and J dropped 8 bases, with 7 bases sitting between them. The germline V gene has CDR1 SQVTM and CDR2 ANQGSEA. The CDR3 has 11 residues. CDR3 loop: CSVEWGDTIYF. The CDR3, as DNA: TGCAGCGTTGAATGGGGAGACACCATATATTTT.

This clone has only one observation. The rearrangement links TRBV30 to TRBJ1-3; no reliable D call. Germline lookup yields CDR1 GTSNPN and CDR2 SVGIG (reference sequence). The CDR3 totals 17 residues. Trimming cost V 0 bases and J 0 bases, with 15 bases left between them. The CDR3 nucleotides are TGTGCCTGGAGTGTACCCGGCCGGGCAGGCTCTGGAAACACCATATATTTT. Translated: CAWSVPGRAGSGNTIYF.

The rearrangement links TRBV9 to TRBJ2-2, with unresolved D. The CDR3 runs to 14 residues. CDR1 is SGDLS and CDR2 is YYNGEE in the germline V gene. The V end lost 6 bases, the J end lost 3 bases, and 12 bases lay between the germline ends. The CDR3 is CASTQRADTGELFF. The DNA for the CDR3 is TGTGCCAGCACCCAACGGGCAGACACCGGGGAGCTGTTTTTT.

The chain employs TRBV5-4 and TRBJ2-1, with D possibly TRBD1 on 6 matching bases. CDR1 is SGHNT and CDR2 is YYREEE in the germline V gene (reference sequence). The length of the CDR3 is 16 residues. Between the trimmed V and J ends, which lost 0 bases and 6 bases, there was a span of 16 bases. CDR3: CASSLASGVIGNEQFF. Written as DNA, the CDR3 is TGTGCCAGCAGCTTGGCGTCAGGGGTGATAGGCAATGAGCAGTTCTTC.

The genes are TRBV6-1 and TRBJ1-5; D gene uncertain. V gave up 1 base and J gave up 6 bases, with 7 bases separating them. The CDR3 has 13 amino acids. Germline CDR1 reads MNHNS; CDR2 reads SASEGT. Here the CDR3 reads CASSEDGGQPQHF. The CDR3 bases are TGTGCCAGCAGTGAAGATGGAGGTCAGCCCCAGCATTTT.

The chain combines TRBV6-6 with TRBJ1-2; no clear D gene. Trimming removed 2 bases at V and 8 bases at J, with 12 bases between. Germline-derived CDR1 and CDR2 are MNHNY and SVGAGI (reference sequence). The CDR3 contains 13 residues. The CDR3 DNA is TGTGCCAGCAGTTACACCTCCTGGGAGGGCTACACCTTC. Its translation: CASSYTSWEGYTF.

This clone was observed a few times. CDR3 sequence: CASTSSGYEQYF. The CDR3 bases are TGCGCCAGCACTTCTAGCGGCTACGAGCAGTACTTC. The chain couples TRBV5-1 to TRBJ2-7; 7 nucleotides match TRBD2. The length of the CDR3 is 12 residues. Germline CDR1 reads SGHRS; CDR2 reads YFSETQ. Trimming removed 6 bases from V and 3 bases from J; junction bases left unmatched: 3.

The chain couples TRBV28 to TRBJ2-5; D possibly uses TRBD1 or TRBD2 (5 bases each). Between the trimmed V and J ends, which lost 6 bases and 4 bases, there was a span of 15 bases. The CDR3 totals 14 residues. From germline, CDR1 is MDHEN and CDR2 SYDVKM. CDR3 region: CASSPKWGRETQYF. The CDR3 DNA sequence: TGTGCCAGCAGCCCTAAGTGGGGACGAGAGACCCAGTACTTC.

This sequence joins TRBV9 and TRBJ1-2, with D perhaps matching TRBD1 (6 bases). The CDR3 is made up of 15 amino acids. The V gene lost 4 bases and the J gene lost 5 bases, with 18 bases spanning the gap. CDR1 SGDLS and CDR2 YYNGEE come from the germline V gene. The DNA of the CDR3 is TGTGCCAGCAGCCCAACATGGACAGAACTATATGGCTACACCTTC. It is translated as CASSPTWTELYGYTF.